The present TCR beta chain was sequenced within a study of cytomegalovirus exposure and HLA in healthy donors. Study outcomes and limitations: The listing of roughly 160 TCR beta chains classed them as cytomegalovirus-associated. Despite most TCR sequences being rare, some public TCRs occurred in many donors.

Trimming shortened V by 4 bases and J by 0 bases, and 11 bases separated the two germline ends. This CDR3 has 15 amino acids. The germline gives CDR1 SGHVS, CDR2 FNYEAQ. As regards this clone: The antigen remains undetermined.

The repertoire was sequenced with immunoSEQ multiplex PCR; TCRdb's copy has only in-frame clones and lacks some. The profile shows 100,000 to 150,000 clones, 95% to 96% of them singletons. Sample: PBMCs. The source of this sequence is a man younger than 35 in good health and CMV-seronegative. The V call is TRBV7-6, the J call TRBJ2-3; D is possibly TRBD2 (5 bases). The CDR3 DNA reads TGTGCCAGCAGCTCCCCCGGCGGGAGCACAGATACGCAGTATTTT. Amino acid sequence: CASSSPGGSTDTQYF.